This TCR beta chain derives from a study of PD-L1 blockade in urothelial cancer. Study-level background: The median number of T cells present in blood samples was roughly 130,000.

What went into each PCR as a spike was synthetic TCR analog templates. The assay was immunoSEQ multiplex PCR, and TCRdb's table has in-frame clones only and misses some. The top ten clones hold 16% of a sample with around 51,000 clones, approximately 84% of them seen once. Each patient's cancer was a locally advanced or metastatic urothelial carcinoma. The CDR3 covers 14 residues. Trimming removed 7 bases from V and 6 bases from J, with 18 bases in between. CDR1 and CDR2 (germline): MNHNS, SASEGT. This specimen was PBMCs, taken around atezolizumab (anti-PD-L1) treatment. This receptor was taken from a man in his 60s with urothelial cancer. The rearrangement uses TRBV6-1 and TRBJ1-1; TRBD1 might be the D (6 bases). CDR3: CASTRVRQASEAFF. The CDR3 DNA is TGTGCCAGCACCAGAGTTCGACAGGCTTCTGAAGCTTTCTTT.